Listed below are T cell receptor beta chains from one sample, sequenced in a study of T-cell reconstitution after alpha-beta-depleted transplantation in children. Each CDR3 protein is one row after TCRdb ran MiXCR on the PCR reads. The repertoire has a few hundred thousand distinct CDR3 sequences, approximately 41% of them found once; the top ten carry under 35%. This specimen consisted of PBMCs, obtained before TCRalphabeta/CD19-depleted stem cell transplant. The receptor source for this set is a girl aged 2-9 years with aplastic anemia, due to receive a stem cell transplant. Both conserved end residues are part of each CDR3. D genes are given only for firm matches. Expanded clones get a size class; other rows say once, few or many, or leave the size out.

v_gene	d_gene	abundance	j_gene	CDR3aa	CDR3nt
TRBV2	-	-	TRBJ2-1	CASSQHEIPDGEQFF	TGTGCCAGCAGTCAACACGAGATACCGGACGGTGAGCAGTTCTTC
TRBV6-5	TRBD1	few	TRBJ1-2	CASSYSTGQGMGGYTF	TGTGCCAGCAGTTACTCAACCGGACAGGGGATGGGAGGCTACACCTTC
TRBV4-2	-	-	TRBJ2-1	CASSQASGAIDEQFF	TGTGCCAGCAGCCAAGCGTCAGGGGCGATCGATGAGCAGTTCTTC
TRBV27	-	-	TRBJ2-1	CASSLSAYSYNEQFF	TGTGCCAGCAGTTTATCGGCTTACAGCTACAATGAGCAGTTCTTC
TRBV20-1	TRBD2	-	TRBJ2-3	CSAPGLAGKGDTQYF	TGCAGTGCCCCGGGACTAGCGGGGAAGGGCGATACGCAGTATTTT
TRBV20-1	TRBD2	-	TRBJ2-7	CSAETSGNAYEQYF	TGCAGTGCTGAAACTAGCGGGAATGCCTACGAGCAGTACTTC
TRBV27	-	-	TRBJ2-6	CTSSLVGGANVLTF	TGTACCAGCAGTTTGGTGGGCGGGGCCAACGTCCTGACTTTC
TRBV12-3/TRBV12-4	TRBD1	few	TRBJ1-5	CASSLSGGRQPQHF	TGTGCCAGCAGTTTATCAGGGGGACGTCAGCCCCAGCATTTT
TRBV12-3/TRBV12-4	-	-	TRBJ1-5	CASSKTGPQPQHF	TGTGCCAGCAGTAAGACAGGCCCACAGCCCCAGCATTTT
TRBV6-1	-	-	TRBJ1-1	CASSELQANTEAFF	TGTGCCAGCAGTGAATTACAGGCTAACACTGAAGCTTTCTTT
TRBV20-1	TRBD1	many	TRBJ2-5	CSAKTGMVETQYF	TGCAGTGCAAAGACAGGGATGGTGGAGACCCAGTACTTC
TRBV7-9	-	many	TRBJ2-2	CASSFPLANTGELFF	TGTGCCAGCAGCTTTCCACTAGCGAACACCGGGGAGCTGTTTTTT
TRBV6-1	TRBD2	-	TRBJ2-1	CASSQGLAGVREQFF	TGTGCCAGCAGTCAGGGACTAGCGGGAGTACGTGAGCAGTTCTTC